This T cell receptor (beta chain) was captured by sequencing in a study of blood T cells in healthy people across ages. Concerning this clonotype: Its antigen is as yet unknown.

The CDR3 is made up of 14 amino acids. Trimming removed 4 bases at V and 1 base at J, with 10 bases between. Germline values: CDR1 KGHSH, CDR2 LQKENI. Combining a sample-barcoded 5' primer with a J-beta primer mix, a second PCR ran for about 7 to 12 cycles. TCRdb reprocessed the 5' RACE reads via MiXCR and lists one record per CDR3 protein. The sample carries roughly 1,500,000 distinct CDR3 sequences, around 39% recorded once. Study results and caveats: Unsorted PBMCs ruled out conclusive naive versus antigen-experienced comparison.

The chain combines TRBV18 with TRBJ1-1; unclear D gene. Sequenced sample: blood. The sequence came from a woman under 30 in good health. CDR3 coding DNA: TGTGCCAGCTCACGCTCGCCCGGGAACACTGAAGCTTTCTTT. Its protein product is CASSRSPGNTEAFF. Based on the CDR3 plus reference TRBV18 and TRBJ1-1, the full variable domain is NAGVMQNPRHLVRRRGQEARLRCSPMKGHSHVYWYRQLPEEGLKFMVYLQKENIIDESGMPKERFSAEFPKEGPSILRIQQVVRGDSAAYFCASSRSPGNTEAFFGQGTRLTVV.